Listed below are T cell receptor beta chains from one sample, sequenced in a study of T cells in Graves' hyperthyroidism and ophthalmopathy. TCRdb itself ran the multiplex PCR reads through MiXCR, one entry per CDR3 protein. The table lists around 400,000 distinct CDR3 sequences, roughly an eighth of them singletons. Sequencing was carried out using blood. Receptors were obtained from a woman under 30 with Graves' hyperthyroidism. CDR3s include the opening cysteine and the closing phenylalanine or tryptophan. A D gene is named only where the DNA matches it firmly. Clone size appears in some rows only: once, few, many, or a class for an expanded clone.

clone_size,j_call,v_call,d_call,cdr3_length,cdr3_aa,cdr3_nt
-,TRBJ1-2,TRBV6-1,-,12,CASTNARFGYTF,TGTGCCAGCACCAACGCGCGATTTGGCTACACCTTC
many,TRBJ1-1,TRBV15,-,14,CATTPGRSSGKAFF,TGTGCCACCACTCCGGGACGGAGTTCAGGTAAAGCTTTCTTT
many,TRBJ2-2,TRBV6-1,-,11,CACANTGELFF,TGTGCCTGTGCGAACACCGGGGAGCTGTTTTTT
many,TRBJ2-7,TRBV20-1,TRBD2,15,CSAKDSGGASYEQYF,TGCAGTGCTAAGGATAGCGGGGGAGCCTCCTACGAGCAGTACTTC
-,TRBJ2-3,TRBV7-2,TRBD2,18,CASSLTSGRWGSTDTQYF,TGTGCCAGCAGCTTAACTAGCGGGAGGTGGGGCAGCACAGATACGCAGTATTTT
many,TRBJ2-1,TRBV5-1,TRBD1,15,CASSTGTGSYNEQFF,TGCGCCAGCAGCACCGGGACAGGGTCCTACAATGAGCAGTTCTTC
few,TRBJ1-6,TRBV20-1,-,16,CSAPRVQGSYNSPLHF,TGCAGTGCTCCCCGCGTACAGGGCTCCTATAATTCACCCCTCCACTTT
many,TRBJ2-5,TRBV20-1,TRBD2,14,CSAPRLAVQETQYF,TGCAGTGCTCCCCGACTAGCGGTTCAAGAGACCCAGTACTTC
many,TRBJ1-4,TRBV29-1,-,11,CSVGGEEKLFF,TGCAGCGTCGGGGGGGAGGAAAAACTGTTTTTT
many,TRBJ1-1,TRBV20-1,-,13,CSARRRMNTEAFF,TGCAGTGCTAGACGACGGATGAACACTGAAGCTTTCTTT
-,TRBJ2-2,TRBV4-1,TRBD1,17,CASSQDSGQGNTGELFF,TGCGCCAGCAGCCAAGATTCGGGACAGGGCAACACCGGGGAGCTGTTTTTT
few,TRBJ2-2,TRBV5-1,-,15,CASADAFGSDGELFF,TGCGCCAGTGCCGACGCTTTCGGGTCCGACGGGGAGCTGTTTTTT
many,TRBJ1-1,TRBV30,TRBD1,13,CAWSLDRGVDAFF,TGTGCCTGGAGTTTAGACAGGGGGGTAGACGCTTTCTTT
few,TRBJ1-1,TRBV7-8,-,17,CASSSSRRRRLNTEAFF,TGTGCCAGCAGCTCCTCCCGTCGCAGGCGACTAAACACTGAAGCTTTCTTT
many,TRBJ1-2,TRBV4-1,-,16,CASSQETAVGFYGYTF,TGCGCCAGCAGCCAAGAGACCGCCGTGGGGTTCTATGGCTACACCTTC
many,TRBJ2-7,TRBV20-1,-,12,CSASKGRYEQYF,TGCAGTGCTAGTAAGGGCCGTTACGAGCAGTACTTC
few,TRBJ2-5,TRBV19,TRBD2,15,CASSIGVPGGETQYF,TGTGCCAGTAGTATTGGCGTACCGGGGGGAGAGACCCAGTACTTC